The source of this T cell receptor beta chain is a study of graft-versus-host responses after intestinal transplantation (dated by TCRdb to 2020 to 2022). Describing the broader study: Multivisceral, liver-intestinal, or isolated intestinal transplants were received by the recipients. All recipients received anti-thymocyte globulin induction followed by maintenance tacrolimus and steroids for approximately 3 years. After intestinal transplantation, graft-versus-host and host-versus-graft alloreactive T cell clones in the graft, circulation and bone marrow were tracked using bulk TCR-beta CDR3 sequencing. Alloreactive clones were identified by sequencing pre-transplant mixed lymphocyte reaction products and comparing them with unstimulated pre-transplant donor and recipient T cells. Of the roughly 23 intestinal transplant recipients enrolled in the cohort, one of whom was a retransplant, 3 patients without pretransplant specimens were excluded. Donor T cell macrochimerism was defined as a peak of at least 4% donor T cells among recipient peripheral blood mononuclear cells. Rather than going through the commercial service, samples from a few later patients were sequenced in-house on an Illumina MiSeq and processed with MiXCR.

The study at large found these results: In patients with donor T cell macrochimerism, the allografts had high GvH to HvG T cell clonal ratios. GvH clones were found in recipient bone marrow, and some of the GvH clones appeared earlier in ileal mucosa or blood, which is consistent with an intestinal mucosal origin. Peak levels of circulating GvH clones were associated with declines in HvG clones early after transplant. The relatively low number and heterogeneity of intestinal transplant patients limited the conclusions.

Its CDR3 holds 12 amino acids, cysteine through phenylalanine. Solely the CDR3 DNA is kept, with 36 bases framed from the first base. V loses 7 bases of germline sequence and J loses 17 bases, and the interval between the two ends is 18 bases. The germline V gene sets CDR1 to MDHEN and CDR2 to SYDVKM. Read against the paper, the sample's time point label means: cells obtained before transplantation from donor or recipient. CD3+CD4+ and CD3+CD8+ populations were FACS-sorted from unstimulated pre-transplant donor and recipient cells taken from spleen or lymph nodes. As regards this clone: The clone's antigen remains unknown. One base away there is no much larger clone; base qualities are not given.

Receptors were amplified or captured by the immunoSEQ multiplex PCR assay. In most patients, genomic DNA was isolated using the Qiagen DNeasy Blood and Tissue Kit and sent frozen to Adaptive Biotechnologies for TCR sequencing. For most patients, genomic DNA was subjected to high-throughput TCR-beta CDR3 sequencing by Adaptive Biotechnologies. In the paper's pipeline: TCR sequencing data for 15 to 20 patients were retrieved from Adaptive's ImmunoSEQ software; a few other patients were processed with MiXCR and VDJtools. CD4 versus CD8 sorting errors were corrected by removing sequences found in both subsets at a frequency ratio below 5:1. CDR3 nucleotide sequences shared between donor and recipient were removed because their origin could not be assigned. To count as alloreactive, a clone needed at least 2-fold expansion over unstimulated cells and a minimum CFSE-low frequency of 0.002% (template counts) or 0.001% (read counts). Mappable clones were those detected in sequenced pre-transplant spleen, lymph node, or MLR CFSE-low populations of the donor or recipient. Cumulative frequency of alloreactive clones was calculated as a percentage of all sequences weighted by copy number. Imported from immuneACCESS, the table was reduced by TCRdb to in-frame sequences with V and J called. These copies leave out some clones; in studies compared against another copy, an unresolved V gene accounts for under half, and the cause of the remainder is not known. That table furnishes V, J and clone size, whereas the DNA furnished D and trimming. This sample holds tens of thousands of clones; about 94% were observed only once. The ten largest clones take up about 0.2% of the sample.

Sample: unstimulated CD4+ T cells sorted from spleen or lymph node cells, taken before transplant. Recombination joined TRBV28 with TRBJ1-6; perhaps TRBD1 is the D gene, with 6 bases matching. This clonotype originated in a human donor who was the organ donor for an intestinal transplant. The nucleotide sequence reads TGTGCCAGCACTGATCCGGGACAACGGTTCCACTTT. It is translated as CASTDPGQRFHF.